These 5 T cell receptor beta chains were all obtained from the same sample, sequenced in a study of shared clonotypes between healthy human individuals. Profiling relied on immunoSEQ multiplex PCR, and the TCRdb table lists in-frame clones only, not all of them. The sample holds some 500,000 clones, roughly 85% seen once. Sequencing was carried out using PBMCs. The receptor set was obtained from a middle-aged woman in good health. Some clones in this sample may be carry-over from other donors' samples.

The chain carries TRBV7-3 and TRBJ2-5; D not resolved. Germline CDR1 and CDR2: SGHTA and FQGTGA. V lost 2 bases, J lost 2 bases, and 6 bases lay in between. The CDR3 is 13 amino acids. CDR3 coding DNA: TGTGCCAGCAGCTTAGGCCAGCAAGAGACCCAGTACTTC. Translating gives CASSLGQQETQYF.

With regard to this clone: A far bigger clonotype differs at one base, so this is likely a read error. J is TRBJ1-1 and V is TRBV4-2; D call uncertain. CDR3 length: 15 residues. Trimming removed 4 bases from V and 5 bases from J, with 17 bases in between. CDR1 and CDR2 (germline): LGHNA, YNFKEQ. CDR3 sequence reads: CASSLDRARLTEAFF. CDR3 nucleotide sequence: TGTGCCAGCAGCCTAGATCGGGCAAGGTTAACTGAAGCTTTCTTT.

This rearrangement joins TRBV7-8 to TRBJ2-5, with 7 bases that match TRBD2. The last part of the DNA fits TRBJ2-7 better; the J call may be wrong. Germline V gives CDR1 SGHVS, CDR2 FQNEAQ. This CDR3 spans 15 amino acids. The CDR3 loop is CASSDPLSWGGEQYF. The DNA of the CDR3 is TGTGCCAGCAGCGACCCTCTTTCCTGGGGGGGCGAGCAGTACTTC.

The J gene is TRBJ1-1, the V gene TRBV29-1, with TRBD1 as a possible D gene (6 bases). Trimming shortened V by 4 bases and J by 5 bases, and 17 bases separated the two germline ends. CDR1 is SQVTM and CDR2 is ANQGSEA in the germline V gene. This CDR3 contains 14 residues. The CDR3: CSVAQGGGWTEAFF. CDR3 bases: TGCAGCGTTGCCCAGGGAGGGGGGTGGACTGAAGCTTTCTTT. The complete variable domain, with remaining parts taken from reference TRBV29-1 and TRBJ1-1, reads SAVISQKPSRDICQRGTSLTIQCQVDSQVTMMFWYRQQPGQSLTLIATANQGSEATYESGFVIDKFPISRPNLTFSTLTVSNMSPEDSSIYLCSVAQGGGWTEAFFGQGTRLTVV.

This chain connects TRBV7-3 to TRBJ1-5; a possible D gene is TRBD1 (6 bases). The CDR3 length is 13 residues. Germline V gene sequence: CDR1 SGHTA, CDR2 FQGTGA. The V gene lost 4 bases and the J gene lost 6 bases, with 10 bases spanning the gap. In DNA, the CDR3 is TGTGCCAGCAGCTCTGGCAGGGGTCAGCCCCAGCATTTT. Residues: CASSSGRGQPQHF.